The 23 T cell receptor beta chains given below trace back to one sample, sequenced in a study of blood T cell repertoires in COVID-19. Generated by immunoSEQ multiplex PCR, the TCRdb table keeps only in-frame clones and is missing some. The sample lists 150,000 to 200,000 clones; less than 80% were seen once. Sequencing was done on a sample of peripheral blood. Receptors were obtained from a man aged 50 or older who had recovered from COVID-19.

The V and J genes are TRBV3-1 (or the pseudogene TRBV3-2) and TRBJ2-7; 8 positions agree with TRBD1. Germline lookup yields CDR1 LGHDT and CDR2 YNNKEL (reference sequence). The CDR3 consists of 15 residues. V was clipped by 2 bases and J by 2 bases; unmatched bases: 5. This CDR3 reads CASSQLPGGPYEQYF. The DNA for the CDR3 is TGTGCCAGCAGCCAACTGCCAGGGGGCCCCTACGAGCAGTACTTC.

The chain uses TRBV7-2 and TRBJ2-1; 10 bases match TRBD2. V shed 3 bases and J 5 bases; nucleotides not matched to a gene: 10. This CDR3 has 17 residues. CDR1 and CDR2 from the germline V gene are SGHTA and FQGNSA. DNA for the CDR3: TGTGCCAGCAGCTTTTCCCTAGCGGGAGTTATCAACAATGAGCAGTTCTTC. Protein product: CASSFSLAGVINNEQFF.

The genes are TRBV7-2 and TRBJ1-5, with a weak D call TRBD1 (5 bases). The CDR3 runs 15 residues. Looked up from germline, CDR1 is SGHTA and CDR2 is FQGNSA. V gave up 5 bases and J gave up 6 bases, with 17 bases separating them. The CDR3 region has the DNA TGTGCCAGCAGCGCAACCCCAGGGCGAGGTCAGCCCCAGCATTTT. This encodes CASSATPGRGQPQHF.

The CDR3 sequence is CASSSYGTTYEQYF. CDR3 sequence (DNA): TGTGCCAGCAGTAGCTACGGGACAACCTACGAGCAGTACTTC. The J gene is TRBJ2-7, the V gene TRBV6-5; possible D gene TRBD1, 6 bases. The ends were cut back, 5 bases at V and 2 bases at J, with 13 bases in the middle. Germline CDR1 reads MNHEY; CDR2 reads SVGAGI. The CDR3 is 14 amino acids.

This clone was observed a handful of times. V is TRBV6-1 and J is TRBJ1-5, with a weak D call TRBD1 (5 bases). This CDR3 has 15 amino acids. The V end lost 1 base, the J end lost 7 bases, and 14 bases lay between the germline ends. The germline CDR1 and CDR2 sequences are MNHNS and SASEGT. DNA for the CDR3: TGTGCCAGCAGTGAAGTCGAAGGGGCGGAACAGCCCCAGCATTTT. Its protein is CASSEVEGAEQPQHF.

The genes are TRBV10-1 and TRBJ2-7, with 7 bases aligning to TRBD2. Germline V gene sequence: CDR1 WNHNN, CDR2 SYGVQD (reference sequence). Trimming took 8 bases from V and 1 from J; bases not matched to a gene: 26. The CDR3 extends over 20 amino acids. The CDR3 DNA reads TGCGCCAGCTCGACGAAAAGAGACCCTATAGGGGAGGGCCCATCCTACGAGCAGTACTTC. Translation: CASSTKRDPIGEGPSYEQYF.

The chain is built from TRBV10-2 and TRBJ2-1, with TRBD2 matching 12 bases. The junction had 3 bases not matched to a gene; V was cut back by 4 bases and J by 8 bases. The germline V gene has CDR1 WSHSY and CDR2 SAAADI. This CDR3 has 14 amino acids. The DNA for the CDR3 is TGCGCCAGCAGTGTACTAGCGGGAGGCTATGAGCAGTTCTTC. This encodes CASSVLAGGYEQFF.

The CDR3 region is CASSLGDRVSTDTQYF. DNA of the CDR3: TGTGCCAGCAGCTTGGGGGACAGGGTATCCACAGATACGCAGTATTTT. The J gene is TRBJ2-3, the V gene TRBV5-8; 9 bases align to TRBD1. Germline CDR1 SGHTS, CDR2 YDEGEE. Germline trimming cut 0 bases from V and 2 bases from J; bases unmatched to any gene: 4. This CDR3 region has 16 residues. Using reference TRBV5-8 and TRBJ2-3 for the parts outside the CDR3, the full variable domain is EAGVTQSPTHLIKTRGQQATLRCSPISGHTSVYWYQQALGLGLQFLLWYDEGEERNRGNFPPRFSGRQFPNYSSELNVNALELEDSALYLCASSLGDRVSTDTQYFGPGTRLTVL.

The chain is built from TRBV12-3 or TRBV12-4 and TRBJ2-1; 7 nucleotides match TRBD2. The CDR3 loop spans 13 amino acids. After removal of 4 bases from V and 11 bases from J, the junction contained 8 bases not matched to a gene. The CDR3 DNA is TGTGCCAGCAGTTCAATGGGAGGGCCGAAGCAGTTCTTC. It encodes CASSSMGGPKQFF.

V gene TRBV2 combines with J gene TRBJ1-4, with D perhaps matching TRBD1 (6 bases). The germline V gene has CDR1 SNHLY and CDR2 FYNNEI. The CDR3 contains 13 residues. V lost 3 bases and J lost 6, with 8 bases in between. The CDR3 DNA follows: TGTGCCAGCAGTGACGCAGGGGATGAAAAACTGTTTTTT. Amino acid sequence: CASSDAGDEKLFF.

The CDR3 bases are TGTGCCAGCAGCTTAGACGGGAGGGCCGTCTACGAGCAGTACTTC. Translated: CASSLDGRAVYEQYF. The rearrangement links TRBV7-2 to TRBJ2-7; 8 bases agree with TRBD2. CDR3 length: 15 residues. Trimming cost V 1 base and J 3 bases; bases outside gene matches: 5. Germline assignment: CDR1 SGHTA and CDR2 FQGNSA. Variable domain in full (rest from reference TRBV7-2 and TRBJ2-7): GAGVSQSPSNKVTEKGKDVELRCDPISGHTALYWYRQSLGQGLEFLIYFQGNSAPDKSGLPSDRFSAERTGGSVSTLTIQRTQQEDSAVYLCASSLDGRAVYEQYFGPGTRLTVT.

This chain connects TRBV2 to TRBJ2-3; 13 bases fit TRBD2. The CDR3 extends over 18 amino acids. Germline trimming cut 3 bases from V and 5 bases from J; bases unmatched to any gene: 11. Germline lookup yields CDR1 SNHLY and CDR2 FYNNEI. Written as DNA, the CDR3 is TGTGCCAGCAGTGACACACTAGCGGGAGGGACGAATGGAGATACGCAGTATTTT. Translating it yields CASSDTLAGGTNGDTQYF.

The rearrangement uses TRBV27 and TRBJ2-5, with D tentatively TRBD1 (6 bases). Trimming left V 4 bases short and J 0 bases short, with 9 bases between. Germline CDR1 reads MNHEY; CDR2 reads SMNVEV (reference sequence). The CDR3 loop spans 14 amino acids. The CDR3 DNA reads TGTGCCAGCAGTTATCGGACAGACCAAGAGACCCAGTACTTC. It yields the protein CASSYRTDQETQYF.

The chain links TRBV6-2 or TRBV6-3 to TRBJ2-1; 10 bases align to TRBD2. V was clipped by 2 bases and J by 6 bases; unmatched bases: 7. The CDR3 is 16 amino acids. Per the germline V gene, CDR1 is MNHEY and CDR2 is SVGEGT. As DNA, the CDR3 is TGTGCCAGCAGTTACCCAGCGGGAGGGCCTTTCAATGAGCAGTTCTTC. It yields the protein CASSYPAGGPFNEQFF.

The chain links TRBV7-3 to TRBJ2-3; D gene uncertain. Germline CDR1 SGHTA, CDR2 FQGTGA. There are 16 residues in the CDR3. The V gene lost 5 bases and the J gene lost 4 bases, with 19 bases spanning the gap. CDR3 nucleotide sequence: TGTGCCAGCAGCCCGTCCGGGTGGTATTTCCCAGATACGCAGTATTTT. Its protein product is CASSPSGWYFPDTQYF.

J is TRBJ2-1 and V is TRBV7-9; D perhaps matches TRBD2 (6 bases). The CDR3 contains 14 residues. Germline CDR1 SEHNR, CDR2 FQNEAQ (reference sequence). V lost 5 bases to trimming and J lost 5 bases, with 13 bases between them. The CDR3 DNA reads TGTGCCAGCAGCCCAACTAGCTTAAACAATGAGCAGTTCTTC. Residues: CASSPTSLNNEQFF.

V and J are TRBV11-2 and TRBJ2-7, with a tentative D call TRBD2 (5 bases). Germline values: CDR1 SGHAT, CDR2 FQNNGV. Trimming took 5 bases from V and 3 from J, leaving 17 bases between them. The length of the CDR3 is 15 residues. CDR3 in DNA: TGTGCCAGCAGCCTAGGACTCCTACCCAGCTACGAGCAGTACTTC. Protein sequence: CASSLGLLPSYEQYF.

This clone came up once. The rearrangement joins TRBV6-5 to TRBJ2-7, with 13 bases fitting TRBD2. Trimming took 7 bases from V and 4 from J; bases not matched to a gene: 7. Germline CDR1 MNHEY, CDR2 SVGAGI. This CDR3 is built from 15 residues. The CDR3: CASIFGTSGMYEQYF. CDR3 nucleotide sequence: TGTGCCAGCATCTTCGGGACTAGCGGGATGTACGAGCAGTACTTC.

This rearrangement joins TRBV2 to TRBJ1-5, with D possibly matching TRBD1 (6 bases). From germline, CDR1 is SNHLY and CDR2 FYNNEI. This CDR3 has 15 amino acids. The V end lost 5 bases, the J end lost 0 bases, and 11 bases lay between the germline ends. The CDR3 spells CASSLGAYSNQPQHF. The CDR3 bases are TGTGCCAGCAGTCTGGGGGCCTATAGCAATCAGCCCCAGCATTTT. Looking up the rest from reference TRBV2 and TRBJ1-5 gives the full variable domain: EPEVTQTPSHQVTQMGQEVILRCVPISNHLYFYWYRQILGQKVEFLVSFYNNEISEKSEIFDDQFSVERPDGSNFTLKIRSTKLEDSAMYFCASSLGAYSNQPQHFGDGTRLSIL.

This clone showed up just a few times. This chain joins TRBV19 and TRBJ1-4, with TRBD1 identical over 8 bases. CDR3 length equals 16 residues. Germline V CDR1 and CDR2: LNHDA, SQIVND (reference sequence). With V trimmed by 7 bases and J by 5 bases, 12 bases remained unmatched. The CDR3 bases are TGTGCCAGTATGTCTTGGTCGGGACAGGACAATGAAAAACTGTTTTTT. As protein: CASMSWSGQDNEKLFF.

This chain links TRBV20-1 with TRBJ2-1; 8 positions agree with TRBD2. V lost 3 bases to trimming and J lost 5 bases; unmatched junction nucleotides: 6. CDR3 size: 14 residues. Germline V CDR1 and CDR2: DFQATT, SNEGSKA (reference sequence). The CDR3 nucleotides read TGCAGTGCTAGTGGCGGACTAGCCCACAATGAGCAGTTCTTC. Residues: CSASGGLAHNEQFF.

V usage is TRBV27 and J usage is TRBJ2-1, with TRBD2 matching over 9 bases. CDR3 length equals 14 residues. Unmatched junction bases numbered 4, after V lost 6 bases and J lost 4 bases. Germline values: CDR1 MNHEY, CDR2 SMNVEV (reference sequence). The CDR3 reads CASRTTSGYNEQFF. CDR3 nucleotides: TGTGCCAGCAGGACGACTAGCGGATACAATGAGCAGTTCTTC.

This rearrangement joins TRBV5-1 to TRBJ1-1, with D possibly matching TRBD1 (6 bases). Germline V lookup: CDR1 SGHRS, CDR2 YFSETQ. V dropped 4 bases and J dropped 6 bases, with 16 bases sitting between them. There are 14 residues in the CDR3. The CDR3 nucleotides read TGCGCCAGCAGCCTCGCATGGGGGCCTTCTGAAGCTTTCTTT. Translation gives CASSLAWGPSEAFF.